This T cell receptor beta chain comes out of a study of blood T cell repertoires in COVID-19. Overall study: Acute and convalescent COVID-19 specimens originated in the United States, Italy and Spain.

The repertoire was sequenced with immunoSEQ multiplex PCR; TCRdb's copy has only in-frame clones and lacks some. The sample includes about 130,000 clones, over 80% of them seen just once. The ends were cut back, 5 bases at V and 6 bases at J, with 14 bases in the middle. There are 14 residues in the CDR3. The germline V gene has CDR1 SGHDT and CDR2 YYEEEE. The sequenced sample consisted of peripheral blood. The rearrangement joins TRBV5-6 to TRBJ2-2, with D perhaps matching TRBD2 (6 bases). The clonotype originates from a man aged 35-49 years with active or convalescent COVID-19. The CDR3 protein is CASSSGWRAGELFF. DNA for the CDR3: TGTGCCAGCAGTTCAGGGTGGAGGGCCGGGGAGCTGTTTTTT.